This note documents a single T cell receptor beta chain sequence. Its antigen remains unidentified. Per-base qualities were not stored, and no clone one base away is much larger. Whole blood was collected in K2EDTA tubes by collaborating institutions according to the institutions' own protocols. For TCRbeta analysis, collaborators shipped samples in one of three forms: frozen whole blood, isolated PBMCs, or DNA extracted from either of those sample types. The sample is drawn from a study of blood T cell repertoires in COVID-19 (dated by TCRdb to 2020 to 2022). Describing the broader study: Collaborator samples came from the United States, Italy and Spain and covered acute and convalescent phases of COVID-19. Where HLA class I and class II types were available, the types were taken from metadata supplied by the sample provider, not from assay-based typing. Deeply sampled blood TCRbeta repertoires from subjects exposed to, actively infected with, or recovered from COVID-19 were included in the dataset. The material from the prospective study consisted of cDNA or gDNA derived from T cells, B-cell-depleted T cells, or PBMCs. Sample metadata almost always included a de-identified subject ID, COVID-19 status, age in years and sex. The samples were drawn from the first 160 participants of the ongoing ImmuneRACE study and from 1,254 subjects provided by 6 global collaborators. The repertoires were released in a freely available public database intended as a resource for research on the immune response to SARS-CoV-2.

Trimming leaves V shorter by 1 base and J shorter by 6 bases, with the junction holding 13 bases beyond the gene matches. CDR3 length: 17 amino acids, cysteine to phenylalanine. Kept here is only the CDR3 DNA, which spans 51 bases and is read in frame from base 1. The germline V gene sets CDR1 to MGHRA and CDR2 to YSYEKL. Results the study describes overall, beyond this receptor: The quantity of clinical and demographic metadata differed by source and by participant and was supplied without curation.

The immunoSEQ Assay, a bias-controlled multiplex PCR, was used to amplify TCRbeta CDR3 regions from genomic DNA. For the original study's pipeline: The number of nucleated cells in each sample was estimated from the amplification of reference gene primers within the assay. To quantify the absolute abundance of each unique TCRbeta CDR3 rearrangement, sequence reads were collapsed and filtered. Productive Simpson clonality was computed per sample as the square root of Simpson's diversity index over productive rearrangements. TCRdb holds this immuneACCESS table with in-frame rearrangements only. Some clones are missing; in checked studies, unresolved V genes explain under half, and the rest has no known cause. That table supplies the V and J calls and clone size; D and trimming were determined from the DNA. Recorded for this sample are 100,000 to 150,000 clones; about four fifths of them occurred a single time. The leading ten clones occupy more than 35% of the sample.

The sequence derives from a man aged 40-55 years with active or convalescent COVID-19. Sequencing was performed on peripheral blood. Rearrangement joined TRBV4-1 to TRBJ2-3, with TRBD2 identical over 7 junction bases. The CDR3 reads as follows: CASSQVGRESRVDTQYF. The sequenced DNA: TGCGCCAGCAGCCAAGTCGGGCGGGAGAGCCGAGTTGATACGCAGTATTTT.